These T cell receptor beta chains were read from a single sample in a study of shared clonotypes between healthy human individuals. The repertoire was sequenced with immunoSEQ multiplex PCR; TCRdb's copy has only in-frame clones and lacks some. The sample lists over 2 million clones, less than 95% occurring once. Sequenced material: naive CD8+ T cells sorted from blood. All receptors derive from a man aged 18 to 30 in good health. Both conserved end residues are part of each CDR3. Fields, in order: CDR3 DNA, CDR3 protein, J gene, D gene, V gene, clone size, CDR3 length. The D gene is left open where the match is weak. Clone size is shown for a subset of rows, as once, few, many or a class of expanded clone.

CDR3nt: TGCAGCGTCGAACCAGACATAGCGGGGGGACCCATGGGCGAGACCCAGTACTTC
CDR3aa: CSVEPDIAGGPMGETQYF
j_gene: TRBJ2-5
d_gene: TRBD2
v_gene: TRBV29-1
abundance: .
len: 18

CDR3nt: TGTGCCAGCAGCTTAGTCCCGGGCAATCAGCCCCAGCATTTT
CDR3aa: CASSLVPGNQPQHF
j_gene: TRBJ1-5
d_gene: .
v_gene: TRBV11-2
abundance: .
len: 14

CDR3nt: TGTGCCAGCAGCTGGGGACAGGACTCCTACGAGCAGTACTTC
CDR3aa: CASSWGQDSYEQYF
j_gene: TRBJ2-7
d_gene: TRBD1
v_gene: TRBV6-5
abundance: .
len: 14

CDR3nt: TGTGCCAGCAGCCCGCAGGGAGTTGGCAATCAGCCCCAGCATTTT
CDR3aa: CASSPQGVGNQPQHF
j_gene: TRBJ1-5
d_gene: .
v_gene: TRBV7-9
abundance: .
len: 15

CDR3nt: TGTGCCAGCAGTGAAAGGACTAGCAGATACAATGAGCAGTTCTTC
CDR3aa: CASSERTSRYNEQFF
j_gene: TRBJ2-1
d_gene: TRBD2
v_gene: TRBV2
abundance: .
len: 15

CDR3nt: TGTGCCAGCAGCTTCGATTCCACTAGCGGACTACCCTACGAGCAGTACTTC
CDR3aa: CASSFDSTSGLPYEQYF
j_gene: TRBJ2-7
d_gene: TRBD2
v_gene: TRBV5-6
abundance: .
len: 17

CDR3nt: TGTGCCAGCAGCGCCCAGGGGGTTTCCTATAATTCACCCCTCCACTTT
CDR3aa: CASSAQGVSYNSPLHF
j_gene: TRBJ1-6
d_gene: TRBD1
v_gene: TRBV9
abundance: once
len: 16

CDR3nt: TGTGCCAGCAGTTTTGGCCCTCCTCTAGCGGGAGCTGACTACGAGCAGTACTTC
CDR3aa: CASSFGPPLAGADYEQYF
j_gene: TRBJ2-7
d_gene: TRBD2
v_gene: TRBV27
abundance: once
len: 18

CDR3nt: TGTGCCAGCAGTGTCTCAAACACCGGGGAGCTGTTTTTT
CDR3aa: CASSVSNTGELFF
j_gene: TRBJ2-2
d_gene: .
v_gene: TRBV25-1
abundance: .
len: 13

CDR3nt: TGTGCCAGCAGCTGGACAGGGCTTGGCAATGAGCAGTTCTTC
CDR3aa: CASSWTGLGNEQFF
j_gene: TRBJ2-1
d_gene: TRBD1
v_gene: TRBV7-9
abundance: .
len: 14

CDR3nt: TGTGCCAGCAGCTCTAGCGGGAACTACGAGCAGTACTTC
CDR3aa: CASSSSGNYEQYF
j_gene: TRBJ2-7
d_gene: TRBD2
v_gene: TRBV7-9
abundance: .
len: 13

CDR3nt: TGTGCCAGCAGCTTAGTGGGAGAGACCCAGTACTTC
CDR3aa: CASSLVGETQYF
j_gene: TRBJ2-5
d_gene: .
v_gene: TRBV7-9
abundance: .
len: 12

CDR3nt: TGCGCCAGCAGCCAAGTATCCTCCACTGAAGCTTTCTTT
CDR3aa: CASSQVSSTEAFF
j_gene: TRBJ1-1
d_gene: .
v_gene: TRBV4-1
abundance: .
len: 13

CDR3nt: TGTGCCAGCAGTGAACTCCCCGCTGAGGGGGTCACTGAAGCTTTCTTT
CDR3aa: CASSELPAEGVTEAFF
j_gene: TRBJ1-1
d_gene: .
v_gene: TRBV6-1
abundance: .
len: 16

CDR3nt: TGTGCCAGCAGCTCCCTACAGGGTAAGAAGACCCAGTACTTC
CDR3aa: CASSSLQGKKTQYF
j_gene: TRBJ2-5
d_gene: .
v_gene: TRBV7-9
abundance: .
len: 14